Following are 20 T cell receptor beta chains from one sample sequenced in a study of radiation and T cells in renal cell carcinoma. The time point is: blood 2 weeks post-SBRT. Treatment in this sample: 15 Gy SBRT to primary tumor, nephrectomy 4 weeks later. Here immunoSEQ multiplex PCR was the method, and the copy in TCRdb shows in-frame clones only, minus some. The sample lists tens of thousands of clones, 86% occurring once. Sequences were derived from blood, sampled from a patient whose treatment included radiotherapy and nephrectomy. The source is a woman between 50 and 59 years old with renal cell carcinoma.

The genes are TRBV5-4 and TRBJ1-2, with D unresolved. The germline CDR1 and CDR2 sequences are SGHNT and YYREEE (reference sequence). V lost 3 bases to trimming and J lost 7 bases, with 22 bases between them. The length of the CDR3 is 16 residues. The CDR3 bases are TGTGCCAGCAGCTCTAATGATTTTTGGATCAATAGTGGCTACACCTTC. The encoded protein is CASSSNDFWINSGYTF. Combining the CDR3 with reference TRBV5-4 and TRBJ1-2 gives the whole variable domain ETGVTQSPTHLIKTRGQQVTLRCSSQSGHNTVSWYQQALGQGPQFIFQYYREEENGRGNFPPRFSGLQFPNYSSELNVNALELDDSALYLCASSSNDFWINSGYTFGSGTRLTVV.

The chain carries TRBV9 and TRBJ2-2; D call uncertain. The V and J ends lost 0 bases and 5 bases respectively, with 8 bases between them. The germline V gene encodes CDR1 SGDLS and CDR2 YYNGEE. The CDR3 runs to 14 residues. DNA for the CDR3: TGTGCCAGCAGCGTAGCGTGGATTACCGGGGAGCTGTTTTTT. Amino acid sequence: CASSVAWITGELFF. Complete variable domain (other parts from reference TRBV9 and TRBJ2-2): DSGVTQTPKHLITATGQRVTLRCSPRSGDLSVYWYQQSLDQGLQFLIQYYNGEERAKGNILERFSAQQFPDLHSELNLSSLELGDSALYFCASSVAWITGELFFGEGSRLTVL.

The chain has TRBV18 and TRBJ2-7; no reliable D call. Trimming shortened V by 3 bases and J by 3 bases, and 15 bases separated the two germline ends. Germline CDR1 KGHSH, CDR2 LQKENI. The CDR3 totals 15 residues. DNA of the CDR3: TGTGCCAGCTCACCTTCTGGTGGGTCGAACTACGAGCAGTACTTC. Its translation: CASSPSGGSNYEQYF.

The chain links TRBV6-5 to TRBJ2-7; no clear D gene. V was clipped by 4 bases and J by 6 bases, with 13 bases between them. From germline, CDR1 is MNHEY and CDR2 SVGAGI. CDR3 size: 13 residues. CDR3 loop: CASSSSGGREQYF. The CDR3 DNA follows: TGTGCCAGCAGTTCTTCAGGTGGGCGCGAGCAGTACTTC.

The CDR3 here is CASSPPGTPEAFF. CDR3 nucleotides: TGTGCCAGCAGTCCCCCCGGGACCCCTGAAGCTTTCTTT. The chain recombines TRBV28 with TRBJ1-1; weak D call: TRBD1 (5 bases). Germline CDR1 reads MDHEN; CDR2 reads SYDVKM. The V gene lost 5 bases and the J gene lost 6 bases, with 13 bases spanning the gap. The CDR3 extends over 13 amino acids.

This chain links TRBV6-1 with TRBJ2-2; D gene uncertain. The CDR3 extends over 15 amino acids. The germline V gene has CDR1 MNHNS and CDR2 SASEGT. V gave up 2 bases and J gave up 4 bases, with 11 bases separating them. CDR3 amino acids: CASSEMRTPTGELFF. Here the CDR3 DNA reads TGTGCCAGCAGTGAAATGAGGACCCCCACCGGGGAGCTGTTTTTT.

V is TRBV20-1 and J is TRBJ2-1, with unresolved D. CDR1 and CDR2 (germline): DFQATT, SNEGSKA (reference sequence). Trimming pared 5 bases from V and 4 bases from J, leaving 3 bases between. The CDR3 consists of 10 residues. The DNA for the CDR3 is TGCAGTGCTGAGTACAATGAGCAGTTCTTC. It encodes CSAEYNEQFF.

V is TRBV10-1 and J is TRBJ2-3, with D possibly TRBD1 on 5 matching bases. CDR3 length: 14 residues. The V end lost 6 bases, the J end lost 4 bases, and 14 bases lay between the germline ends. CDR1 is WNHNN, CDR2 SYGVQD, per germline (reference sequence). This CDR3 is CASRESLGPDTQYF. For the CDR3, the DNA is TGCGCCAGCAGGGAATCGCTGGGGCCAGATACGCAGTATTTT.

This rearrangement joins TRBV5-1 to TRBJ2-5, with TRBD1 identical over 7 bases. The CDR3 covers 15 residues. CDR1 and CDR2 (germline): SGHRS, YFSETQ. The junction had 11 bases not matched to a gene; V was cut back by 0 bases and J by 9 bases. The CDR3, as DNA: TGCGCCAGCAGCTTGGGCCCCGGCAGCCAGGGGGCCCAGTACTTC. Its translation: CASSLGPGSQGAQYF.

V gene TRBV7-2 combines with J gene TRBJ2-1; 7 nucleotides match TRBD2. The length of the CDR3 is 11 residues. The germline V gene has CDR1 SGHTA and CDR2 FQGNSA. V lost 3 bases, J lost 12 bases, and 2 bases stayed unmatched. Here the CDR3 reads CASSFGLGQFF. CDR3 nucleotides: TGTGCCAGCAGCTTCGGACTAGGGCAGTTCTTC.

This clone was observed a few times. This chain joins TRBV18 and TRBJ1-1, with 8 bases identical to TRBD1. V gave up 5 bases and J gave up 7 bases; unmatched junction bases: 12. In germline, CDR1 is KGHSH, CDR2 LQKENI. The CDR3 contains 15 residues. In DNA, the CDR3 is TGTGCCAGCTCAGCGACAGGGGAAGTTTTTGGTGAAGCTTTCTTT. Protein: CASSATGEVFGEAFF.

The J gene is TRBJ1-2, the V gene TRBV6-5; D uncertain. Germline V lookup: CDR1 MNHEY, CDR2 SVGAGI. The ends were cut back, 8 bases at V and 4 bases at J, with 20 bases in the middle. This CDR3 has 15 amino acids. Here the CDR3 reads CASRLRHYGSYGYTF. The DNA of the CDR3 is TGTGCCAGCCGACTCCGTCACTATGGATCCTATGGCTACACCTTC.

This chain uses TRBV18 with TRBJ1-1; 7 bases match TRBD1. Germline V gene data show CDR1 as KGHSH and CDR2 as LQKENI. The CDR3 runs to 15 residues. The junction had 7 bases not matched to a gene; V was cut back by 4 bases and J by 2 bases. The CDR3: CASSLLQGGNTEAFF. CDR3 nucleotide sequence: TGTGCCAGCTCACTCTTGCAGGGGGGAAACACTGAAGCTTTCTTT.

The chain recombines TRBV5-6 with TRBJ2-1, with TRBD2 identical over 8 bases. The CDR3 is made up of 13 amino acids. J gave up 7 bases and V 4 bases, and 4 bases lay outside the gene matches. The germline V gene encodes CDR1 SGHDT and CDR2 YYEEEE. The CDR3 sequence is CASSPGGGNEQFF. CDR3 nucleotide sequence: TGTGCCAGCAGCCCCGGGGGGGGGAATGAGCAGTTCTTC.

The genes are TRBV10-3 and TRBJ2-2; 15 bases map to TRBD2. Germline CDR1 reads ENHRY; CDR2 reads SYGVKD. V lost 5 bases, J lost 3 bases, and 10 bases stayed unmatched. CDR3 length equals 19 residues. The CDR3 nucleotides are TGTGCCATCAGTCCCACCGGGACTAGCGGGAGGATATACACCGGGGAGCTGTTTTTT. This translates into CAISPTGTSGRIYTGELFF.

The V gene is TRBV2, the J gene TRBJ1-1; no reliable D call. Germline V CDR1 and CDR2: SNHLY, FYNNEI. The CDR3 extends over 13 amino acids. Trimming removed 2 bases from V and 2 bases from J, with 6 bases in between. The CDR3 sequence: CASSETDNTEAFF. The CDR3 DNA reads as TGTGCCAGCAGTGAAACGGATAACACTGAAGCTTTCTTT. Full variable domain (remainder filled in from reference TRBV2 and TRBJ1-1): EPEVTQTPSHQVTQMGQEVILRCVPISNHLYFYWYRQILGQKVEFLVSFYNNEISEKSEIFDDQFSVERPDGSNFTLKIRSTKLEDSAMYFCASSETDNTEAFFGQGTRLTVV.

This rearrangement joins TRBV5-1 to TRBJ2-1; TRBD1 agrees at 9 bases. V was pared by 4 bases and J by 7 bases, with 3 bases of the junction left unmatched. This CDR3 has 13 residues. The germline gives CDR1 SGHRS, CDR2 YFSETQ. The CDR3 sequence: CASSMTGGNEQFF. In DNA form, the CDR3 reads TGCGCCAGCAGCATGACAGGGGGAAATGAGCAGTTCTTC.

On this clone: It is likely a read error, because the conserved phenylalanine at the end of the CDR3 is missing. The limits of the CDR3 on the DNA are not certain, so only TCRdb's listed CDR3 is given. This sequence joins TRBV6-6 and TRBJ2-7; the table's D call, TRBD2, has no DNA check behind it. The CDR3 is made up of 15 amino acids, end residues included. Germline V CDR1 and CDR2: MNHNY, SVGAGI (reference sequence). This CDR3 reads CASSVPGQGSLAGVS.

The CDR3 DNA is TGCGCCAGCAGCTTGGCCTGGGGGTCTAACACCGGGGAGCTGTTTTTT. This encodes CASSLAWGSNTGELFF. The gene calls are TRBV5-1 and TRBJ2-2; D tentatively fits TRBD1 or TRBD2 (5 bases each). CDR1 and CDR2 (germline): SGHRS, YFSETQ. V shed 0 bases and J shed 2 bases, with 11 bases lying between them. The CDR3 length is 16 residues.

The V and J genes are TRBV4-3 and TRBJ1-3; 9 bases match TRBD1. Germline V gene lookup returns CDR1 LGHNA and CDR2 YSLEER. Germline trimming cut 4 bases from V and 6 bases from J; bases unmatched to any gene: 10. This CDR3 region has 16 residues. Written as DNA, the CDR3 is TGCGCCAGCAGCCCCGAAGGAGGGACAGGGTTAAACACCATATATTTT. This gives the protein CASSPEGGTGLNTIYF.